Only a few counts were recorded for the clone carrying this TCR beta chain. What it recognizes is unknown. Sorting recovered naive CD8 T cells on a CD8+CD4-CCR7+CD45RA+ profile. The sample comes from a study of molecular identifiers for immune sequencing clone quantification. Study-level background: Replicate experiments took RNA from around 18,000 or 91,000 naive CD8 cells, divided it five ways and sequenced four. Findings and caveats of the study: Highly expanded clone sizes could be underestimated by identical TCR molecules sharing a barcode. Jurkat TCR RNA spiked in from one cell reportedly remained identifiable amid roughly 910,000 naive cells.

CDR1 is ENHRY, CDR2 SYGVKD, per germline. The CDR3 covers 13 residues. Deletions cut 11 bases from V and 2 bases from J, with 15 bases between. Each CDR3 protein is one row after TCRdb ran MiXCR on the PCR reads. The repertoire holds some 680,000 distinct CDR3 sequences, with 25% as singletons. What was sequenced was naive CD8+ T cells from blood, with Jurkat cell RNA spiked in. Subset reported: FACS-sorted CD8+CD4-CCR7+CD45RA+ naive T cells. This chain uses TRBV10-3 with TRBJ1-1, with D maybe TRBD1 (5 bases). The receptor was derived from a human donor in good health. Some libraries in this study had Jurkat cell RNA spiked in. The CDR3 spells CAGRGISNTEAFF. The CDR3 bases are TGTGCCGGAAGGGGTATTTCAAACACTGAAGCTTTCTTT.